This paragraph covers one T cell receptor beta chain sequence. What this receptor recognizes is not known. No per-base quality is available; no much larger clone lies one base away. This sample was taken from a study of T cell responses to AZD1222 COVID-19 vaccine (dated by TCRdb to the early 2020s). For context, the study as a whole: AZD1222 recipients with second doses at about 4 weeks or about 12 weeks were pooled, because spike-specific TCR depth and breadth did not differ between schedules. TCR sequencing covered some 250 trial participants: 200 to 220 given two doses of AZD1222 and around 25 given two doses of MenACWY control vaccine. Trial participants were enrolled into age subgroups of 18-55, 56-69 and 70-plus years, which contained roughly 140, 27 and 60 TCR-sequenced participants, respectively. What the authors observed across the whole study: The whole spike protein was spanned by vaccine-associated CD4 TCRs, and dominant responses were seen in regions 160-218 and 743-854. Only five or six AZD1222 recipients were SARS-CoV-2 seropositive at baseline, limiting conclusions about previously exposed vaccinees. A significant rise in spike-specific TCR breadth and depth was observed after two AZD1222 doses relative to day 0 and relative to MenACWY recipients. Epitopes outside the regions mutated in the B.1.351 and B.1.1.7 variants were reportedly recognized by nearly half of the unique spike-specific TCRs. In the small 56-69-year group, the increase in depth fell short of significance, most likely because of low power. Most participants were white British and females outnumbered males, and the authors suggested that clonal diversity may have been underestimated. Because no day 14 peak-response samples were available, the repertoires could be characterized only after the peak T cell response.

From the cysteine through the phenylalanine, the CDR3 covers 13 amino acids. Kept here is only the CDR3 DNA, which spans 39 bases and is read in frame from base 1. For CDR1 and CDR2, the germline V gene lists SGHRS and YFSETQ. At the junction V is shortened by 0 bases and J by 4 bases, with 5 bases in between. According to the study, the label for this sample's time point signals: baseline before first vaccination. The vaccinee samples were drawn from two UK trials, COV001 and COV002, one of which was a single-blind randomized controlled phase 2/3 trial testing AZD1222 (ChAdOx1 nCoV-19) in healthy adults. Trial participant PBMC samples were collected at day 0 and day 28 after the second dose for TCRbeta chain sequencing. The CDR3 regions of human TCRbeta chains were analyzed by immunosequencing. Processing in the source paper ran as follows. Repertoire TCRs were checked for matches against a reference library of SARS-CoV-2-specific TCRs that had been generated using the MIRA antigen-specificity platform. Breadth meant the fraction of unique TCRs that were SARS-CoV-2-associated, whereas depth meant the fraction of total T cells that were SARS-CoV-2-associated. Using the MIRA data, each spike-specific TCR was assigned both to the spike region to which the TCR was reactive and to a CD4 or CD8 class. Log10-transformed breadth and depth values were compared by one-way ANOVA with Sidak's multiple comparisons tests. The source is immuneACCESS, and TCRdb retained only in-frame sequences with V and J called. Part of the clones is not carried over; for the studies checked, unresolved V genes explain less than half of this, and the remainder is unexplained. Clone size and the V and J calls come from that table; the DNA yielded D and trimming. This sample gives tens of thousands of clones in total; over 70% of them show up just once. Around 15% of the sample comes from the top ten.

The input for sequencing was peripheral blood, taken on day 0 of AZD1222 vaccination. The sequence links TRBV5-1 to TRBJ1-3; a confident D gene designation cannot be given. This clonotype originated in an adult in good health. For the CDR3, the sequence is CASSLVSGNTIYF. The DNA sequence is as follows: TGCGCCAGCAGCTTGGTGTCGGGAAACACCATATATTTT.